This is a list of T cell receptor beta chains from one sample in a study of blood T cell repertoires in COVID-19. Some clones are missing from TCRdb's copy, which holds only in-frame ones; the method was immunoSEQ multiplex PCR. The sample holds about 130,000 clones, about 85% seen once. The specimen was peripheral blood. These receptors came from a woman of 80 years or more with acute or convalescent COVID-19. CDR3s include the opening cysteine and the closing phenylalanine or tryptophan. D genes are given only for firm matches. Size tells how often a clone was seen (once, few, many) or the class of an expanded clone, and some rows leave it out.

j_gene	d_gene	abundance	v_gene	CDR3nt	CDR3aa
TRBJ2-5	TRBD2	NA	TRBV5-1	TGCGCCAGCAGATTCGGACTAGCGGGGGAGACCCAGTACTTC	CASRFGLAGETQYF
TRBJ2-5	TRBD1	NA	TRBV6-2/TRBV6-3	TGTGCCAGCAGCATCCTGAGACAGGGCGTCCAAGAGACCCAGTACTTC	CASSILRQGVQETQYF
TRBJ1-5	NA	NA	TRBV2	TGTGCCAGCAGTGTGCAGGATAGCAATCAGCCCCAGCATTTT	CASSVQDSNQPQHF
TRBJ1-1	NA	NA	TRBV4-2	TGTGCCAGCAGCCTCACCCGGGGGGCGGCATCTGAAGCTTTCTTT	CASSLTRGAASEAFF
TRBJ1-5	NA	NA	TRBV28	TGTGCCAGCAGTTCCTACAGTGGTCAGCCCCAGCATTTT	CASSSYSGQPQHF
TRBJ1-2	TRBD1	once	TRBV4-3	TGCGCCAGCAGCCAGGGGACAGTTATTAACTATGGCTACACCTTC	CASSQGTVINYGYTF
TRBJ2-3	TRBD1	NA	TRBV3-1/TRBV3-2	TGTGCCAGCAGCCAAGTACCAGGAGGAGACAGGGATCCCACAGATACGCAGTATTTT	CASSQVPGGDRDPTDTQYF
TRBJ1-5	TRBD1	few	TRBV5-8	TGTGCCAGCAGCCGAAACAGGGGGCCCAATCAGCCCCAGCATTTT	CASSRNRGPNQPQHF
TRBJ1-1	TRBD1	NA	TRBV7-9	TGTGCCAGCAGCAGAGGACAGGGCGGGAATGAAGCTTTCTTT	CASSRGQGGNEAFF
TRBJ1-1	NA	NA	TRBV5-5	TGTGCCAGCAGCTTGGTAGTTGCGGGGGCGATAGGGAACACTGAAGCTTTCTTT	CASSLVVAGAIGNTEAFF
TRBJ1-6	NA	few	TRBV2	TGTGCCAGCAGCCCAACTACTAATTCACCCCTCCACTTT	CASSPTTNSPLHF